Below are 29 T cell receptor beta chains sequenced from a single sample in a study of T-cell reconstitution after alpha-beta-depleted transplantation in children. Preparation of the TCRbeta library used unique molecular identifiers. TCRdb reprocessed the PCR reads via MiXCR and lists one record per CDR3 protein. The sample has some 200,000 distinct CDR3 sequences, just over 14% seen once. The source was PBMCs from the stem cell graft donor, collected from the stem cell graft. The receptors shown here come from a human donor who donated a stem cell graft to a child with acute lymphoblastic leukemia.

This clonotype was detected ten times or more. This chain connects TRBV25-1 to TRBJ2-1, with 7 bases matching TRBD2. Germline V gene data show CDR1 as MGHDK and CDR2 as SYGVNS. The CDR3 loop spans 15 amino acids. The V segment lost 6 bases and the J segment 5 bases; nucleotides outside the gene matches: 10. This CDR3 is CASRGGRGWHNEQFF. The CDR3 nucleotides are TGTGCCAGCAGGGGGGGGAGAGGGTGGCACAATGAGCAGTTCTTC.

This clonotype was seen ten or more times. This chain links TRBV4-1 with TRBJ1-1; D may be TRBD1 (6 bases). The CDR3 sequence is 16 residues long. Germline V gene lookup returns CDR1 MGHRA and CDR2 YSYEKL. Trimming shortened V by 1 base and J by 1 base, and 13 bases separated the two germline ends. This CDR3 is CASSQVQLGQNTEAFF. The CDR3 DNA is TGCGCCAGCAGCCAAGTTCAGTTGGGACAGAACACTGAAGCTTTCTTT.

There are many counts of this clonotype. The chain couples TRBV28 to TRBJ1-1; D not certain. Germline V lookup: CDR1 MDHEN, CDR2 SYDVKM. CDR3 length equals 11 residues. Trimming removed 5 bases from V and 8 bases from J, with 9 bases in between. This CDR3 reads CASSKLFEAFF. CDR3 DNA sequence: TGTGCCAGCAGTAAGTTGTTCGAAGCTTTCTTT. Filled out from reference TRBV28 and TRBJ1-1, the complete variable domain reads DVKVTQSSRYLVKRTGEKVFLECVQDMDHENMFWYRQDPGLGLRLIYFSYDVKMKEKGDIPEGYSVSREKKERFSLILESASTNQTSMYLCASSKLFEAFFGQGTRLTVV.

About this clonotype itself: Possible read error: a much larger clone is one base away. V gene TRBV5-1 combines with J gene TRBJ2-3, with a possible D match to TRBD2 (6 bases). CDR1 and CDR2 from the germline V gene are SGHRS and YFSETQ. This CDR3 region has 15 residues. Trimming pared 6 bases from V and 0 bases from J, leaving 14 bases between. CDR3 residues: CASTLSGPSTDTQYF. The CDR3 DNA follows: TGCGCCAGCACCCTCAGCGGGCCCAGCACAGATACGCAGTATTTT.

Note on this clonotype: A much larger clone lies a single base off, so this may be a read error. This chain joins TRBV5-6 and TRBJ2-7, with D perhaps given as TRBD1 or TRBD2 (5 bases each). There are 13 residues in the CDR3. Germline V gives CDR1 SGHDT, CDR2 YYEEEE. Trimming removed 0 bases at V and 6 bases at J, with 10 bases between. Written as DNA, the CDR3 is TGTGCCAGCAGCTTGGGAGGGGAGTGCGAGCAGTACTTC. Its protein is CASSLGGECEQYF.

Here the CDR3 DNA reads TGTGCCAGCACCCGAAGGGCCGGGAGCATCCACGAGCAGTACTTC. Amino acids: CASTRRAGSIHEQYF. The chain recombines TRBV28 with TRBJ2-7, with a tentative D call TRBD2 (6 bases). The CDR3 is made up of 15 amino acids. From germline, CDR1 is MDHEN and CDR2 SYDVKM. The V end lost 7 bases, the J end lost 5 bases, and 21 bases lay between the germline ends.

This clonotype was recorded at least ten times. The chain couples TRBV12-3 or TRBV12-4 to TRBJ1-6; 12 nucleotides agree with TRBD1. Trimming took 5 bases from V and 9 from J; bases not matched to a gene: 5. The CDR3 is 15 amino acids. This chain's CDR3 is CASSKAGQGASPLHF. The DNA for the CDR3 is TGTGCCAGCAGTAAAGCGGGACAGGGGGCTTCACCCCTCCACTTT.

At least ten counts were recorded for this clonotype. The J gene is TRBJ1-1, the V gene TRBV12-3 or TRBV12-4; weak D call: TRBD1 (6 bases). V was pared by 6 bases and J by 0 bases, with 11 bases between. The CDR3 loop spans 14 amino acids. In DNA form, the CDR3 reads TGTGCCAGCAGGCAAGGACAGCTGAACACTGAAGCTTTCTTT. Encoded protein: CASRQGQLNTEAFF.

Only a few counts were recorded for this clonotype. This rearrangement joins TRBV4-1 to TRBJ2-2, with TRBD1 matching 9 bases. CDR3 length: 15 amino acids. Losses at the gene ends were 4 bases for V and 1 base for J; bases not matched to a gene: 1. Germline values: CDR1 MGHRA, CDR2 YSYEKL. The chain's CDR3 is CASSPTGGNTGELFF. As DNA, the CDR3 is TGCGCCAGCAGCCCGACAGGGGGGAACACCGGGGAGCTGTTTTTT.

This clonotype was detected many times. The V and J genes are TRBV12-3 or TRBV12-4 and TRBJ1-1; weak D call: TRBD1 (5 bases). The ends were cut back, 3 bases at V and 3 bases at J, with 14 bases in the middle. There are 15 residues in the CDR3. The CDR3 sequence: CASSFPGFRDTEAFF. The CDR3 DNA is TGTGCCAGCAGTTTCCCAGGGTTTAGGGACACTGAAGCTTTCTTT.

The rearrangement uses TRBV5-1 and TRBJ2-1; TRBD1 might be the D (5 bases). The CDR3 extends over 13 amino acids. The germline V and J ends were trimmed by 4 bases and 6 bases, with 11 bases remaining between them. Germline assignment: CDR1 SGHRS and CDR2 YFSETQ. CDR3 protein: CASSRPGSNEQFF. CDR3 bases: TGCGCCAGCAGCCGGCCAGGGTCCAATGAGCAGTTCTTC. The variable domain in full, completed from reference TRBV5-1 and TRBJ2-1, reads KAGVTQTPRYLIKTRGQQVTLSCSPISGHRSVSWYQQTPGQGLQFLFEYFSETQRNKGNFPGRFSGRQFSNSRSEMNVSTLELGDSALYLCASSRPGSNEQFFGPGTRLTVL.

This clonotype was seen many times. V and J are TRBV11-2 and TRBJ1-1; D remains unclear. The CDR3 runs to 11 residues. From germline, CDR1 is SGHAT and CDR2 FQNNGV. V lost 5 bases and J 8 bases, leaving 9 bases between the germline ends. The CDR3 region has the DNA TGTGCCAGCAGCCCCTCCAGAGAAGCTTTCTTT. Translation gives CASSPSREAFF.

The genes are TRBV10-2 and TRBJ2-7; 11 bases map to TRBD2. Trimming took 8 bases from V and 4 from J; bases not matched to a gene: 7. The CDR3 length is 14 residues. Germline V gives CDR1 WSHSY, CDR2 SAAADI. DNA for the CDR3: TGCGCCAGCTATACTAGCGGGAGAAAGTACGAGCAGTACTTC. This encodes CASYTSGRKYEQYF.

This rearrangement joins TRBV5-1 to TRBJ2-1; 10 bases are shared with TRBD2. CDR1 is SGHRS and CDR2 is YFSETQ in the germline V gene. The V and J ends lost 2 bases and 6 bases, in that order; junction bases with no gene match: 5. CDR3 length equals 15 residues. CDR3 loop: CASSLASGSGNEQFF. The DNA for the CDR3 is TGCGCCAGCAGCTTAGCTAGCGGGAGTGGCAATGAGCAGTTCTTC.

The CDR3 loop reads CSVEDSGAPEVETQYF. Written as DNA, the CDR3 is TGCAGCGTGGAGGATTCGGGAGCCCCAGAGGTGGAGACCCAGTACTTC. The chain has TRBV29-1 and TRBJ2-5; D is possibly TRBD2 (6 bases). Deletions cut 6 bases from V and 5 bases from J, with 25 bases between. Germline loops: CDR1 SQVTM, CDR2 ANQGSEA. The CDR3 sequence is 16 residues long.

This clonotype was found many times. The chain joins TRBV20-1 to TRBJ2-3, with D possibly being TRBD2 (5 bases). Trimming took 3 bases from V and 3 from J, leaving 19 bases between them. Germline V gene lookup returns CDR1 DFQATT and CDR2 SNEGSKA (reference sequence). CDR3 length equals 16 residues. The CDR3 here is CSASRPSPGRTDTQYF. The CDR3 DNA reads as TGCAGTGCTAGTCGACCGTCTCCGGGAAGGACAGATACGCAGTATTTT.

Many counts were recorded for this clonotype. The V call is TRBV9, the J call TRBJ2-7; 9 bases are a match to TRBD2. The CDR3 sequence is 13 residues long. CDR1 is SGDLS, CDR2 YYNGEE, per germline. V was pared by 4 bases and J by 3 bases, with 2 bases of the junction left unmatched. The CDR3 DNA reads as TGTGCCAGCAGCAGTAGCGGGAGCTACGAGCAGTACTTC. Protein sequence: CASSSSGSYEQYF.

This clonotype was detected a few times. The chain employs TRBV24-1 and TRBJ1-4; TRBD1 matches 7 bases. After removal of 9 bases from V and 2 bases from J, the junction contained 5 bases not matched to a gene. The CDR3 length is 14 residues. The V gene's germline CDR1 is KGHDR and CDR2 SFDVKD. The DNA for the CDR3 is TGTGCCACCGGAGAGGGGGCCACTAATGAAAAACTGTTTTTT. This translates into CATGEGATNEKLFF.

The CDR3 coding sequence is TGTGCCAGCAGTGTGTCCCCTACAGGAGCCAAAAACATTCAGTACTTC. This gives the protein CASSVSPTGAKNIQYF. The J gene is TRBJ2-4, the V gene TRBV6-1; D may be TRBD1 (5 bases). V was shortened by 4 bases and J by 0 bases, with 13 bases between the two germline ends. Germline assignment: CDR1 MNHNS and CDR2 SASEGT. The CDR3 has 16 residues.

The chain links TRBV5-1 to TRBJ2-5, with 11 bases fitting TRBD2. V trimming: 4 bases; J trimming: 1 base; junction bases outside the gene matches: 9. Per the germline V gene, CDR1 is SGHRS and CDR2 is YFSETQ. This CDR3 has 17 residues. CDR3 sequence: CASSPTTSGRFQETQYF. The CDR3 nucleotides read TGCGCCAGCAGCCCAACAACTAGCGGGAGATTCCAAGAGACCCAGTACTTC.

This clonotype has just a few counts. V usage is TRBV11-3 and J usage is TRBJ1-1; D is ambiguous. CDR3 size: 12 residues. The germline V gene encodes CDR1 SGHNT and CDR2 YENEEA. Trimming pared 5 bases from V and 2 bases from J, leaving 6 bases between. CDR3 loop: CASSSINTEAFF. CDR3 nucleotide sequence: TGTGCCAGCAGCAGCATAAACACTGAAGCTTTCTTT.

The gene calls are TRBV11-2 and TRBJ2-1; 7 bases agree with TRBD1. The V gene's germline CDR1 is SGHAT and CDR2 FQNNGV. With V trimmed by 5 bases and J by 0 bases, 13 bases remained unmatched. The CDR3 covers 18 residues. The CDR3 sequence is CASSRPRGSPFSYNEQFF. In nucleotides, the CDR3 is TGTGCCAGCAGCCGACCCAGGGGGAGCCCCTTCTCCTACAATGAGCAGTTCTTC.

The sample holds many counts of this clonotype. The chain joins TRBV6-1 to TRBJ2-2, with a weak D call TRBD1 (6 bases). Germline V CDR1 and CDR2: MNHNS, SASEGT. The V gene lost 6 bases and the J gene lost 7 bases, with 15 bases spanning the gap. CDR3 length: 14 amino acids. The CDR3 DNA follows: TGTGCCAGCAGGTCGCAGGGGTTGATCGGGGAGCTGTTTTTT. Translated, it gives CASRSQGLIGELFF.

This clonotype was observed many times. The chain links TRBV5-1 to TRBJ2-7; 10 bases are shared with TRBD1. CDR1 is SGHRS and CDR2 is YFSETQ in the germline V gene. The CDR3 loop spans 14 amino acids. V shed 8 bases, J shed 7 bases, and the junction held 12 bases outside the gene matches. The CDR3, as DNA: TGCGCCAGTTTATCCGGGACAGGGGAGGTGGAGCAGTACTTC. It codes for CASLSGTGEVEQYF.

The rearrangement links TRBV18 to TRBJ1-5; no firm D call. This CDR3 comprises 13 residues. Germline V gives CDR1 KGHSH, CDR2 LQKENI. V lost 2 bases, J lost 8 bases, and 10 bases lay in between. In DNA form, the CDR3 reads TGTGCCAGCTCACCAGGGGTTCGGGAGCCCCAGCATTTT. Translation: CASSPGVREPQHF.

V and J are TRBV29-1 and TRBJ1-1; D not resolved. The V gene lost 7 bases and the J gene lost 1 base, with 10 bases spanning the gap. This CDR3 comprises 12 residues. Germline assignment: CDR1 SQVTM and CDR2 ANQGSEA. CDR3 nucleotides: TGCAGCGGGAATGGGTGGAACACTGAAGCTTTCTTT. Amino acids: CSGNGWNTEAFF.

This clonotype was seen ten or more times. The rearrangement links TRBV28 to TRBJ1-2, with no clear D. The CDR3 extends over 14 amino acids. CDR1 and CDR2 (germline): MDHEN, SYDVKM. V was trimmed by 5 bases and J by 5 bases, leaving 15 bases between them. The CDR3 is CASSPGAFRYGYTF. The CDR3 region has the DNA TGTGCCAGCAGTCCCGGAGCGTTTCGGTATGGCTACACCTTC.

The rearrangement uses TRBV28 and TRBJ1-5, with 7 nucleotides matching TRBD1. The CDR3 extends over 16 amino acids. Germline V gene data show CDR1 as MDHEN and CDR2 as SYDVKM. V shed 4 bases, J shed 5 bases, and the junction held 11 bases outside the gene matches. CDR3 residues: CASSSLFGQVYQPQHF. The CDR3 DNA reads TGTGCCAGCAGTTCCCTCTTCGGACAGGTTTATCAGCCCCAGCATTTT.

This clonotype was seen ten or more times. The chain carries TRBV6-2 or TRBV6-3 and TRBJ2-7, with D uncertain. CDR1 MNHEY and CDR2 SVGEGT come from the germline V gene. CDR3 length equals 14 residues. Trimming shortened V by 2 bases and J by 1 base, and 9 bases separated the two germline ends. CDR3 sequence reads: CASSYRSLSYEQYF. The CDR3 bases are TGTGCCAGCAGTTACCGGTCATTATCCTACGAGCAGTACTTC.